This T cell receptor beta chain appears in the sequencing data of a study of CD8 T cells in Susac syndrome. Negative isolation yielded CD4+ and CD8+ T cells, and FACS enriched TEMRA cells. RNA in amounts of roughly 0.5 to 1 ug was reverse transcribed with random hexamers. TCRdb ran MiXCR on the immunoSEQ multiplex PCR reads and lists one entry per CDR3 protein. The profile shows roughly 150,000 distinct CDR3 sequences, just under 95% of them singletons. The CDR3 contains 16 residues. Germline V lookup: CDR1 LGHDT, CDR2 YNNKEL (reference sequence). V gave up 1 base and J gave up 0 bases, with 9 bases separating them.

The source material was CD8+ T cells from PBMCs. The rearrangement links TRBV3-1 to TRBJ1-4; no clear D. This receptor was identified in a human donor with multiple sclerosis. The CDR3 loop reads CASSQVGFATNEKLFF. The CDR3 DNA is TGTGCCAGCAGCCAAGTGGGTTTTGCAACTAATGAAAAACTGTTTTTT.